The clone carrying this T cell receptor (beta chain) was counted many times. Antigen: not known. This sample is part of a study of neurological immune-mediated disorders. Time point: longitudinal time-point 1 (baseline). PBMCs stored at -80 C, numbering 2 million, were the origin of the unsorted libraries. The study's findings and limits: HTLV-1-associated myelopathy led in TCR clonal expansion, while multiple sclerosis ranked lowest, below healthy controls.

The CDR3 has 13 residues. Per germline, CDR1 MNHEY and CDR2 SVGAGI. The V end lost 6 bases, the J end lost 3 bases, and 12 bases lay between the germline ends. The team produced cDNA through 5'RACE using 10-nucleotide random UMIs. Using its own MiXCR run on the 5' RACE reads, TCRdb lists one record per CDR3 protein. The sample yields roughly 61,000 distinct CDR3 sequences, about 10% seen once. The material sequenced was PBMCs. The chain carries TRBV6-5 and TRBJ2-7; weak D call: TRBD2 (5 bases). The TCR was taken from a male donor with HTLV-1-associated myelopathy (HAM/TSP). This CDR3 is CASSRGLNYEQYF. In DNA, the CDR3 is TGTGCCAGCAGCCGAGGACTGAACTACGAGCAGTACTTC.